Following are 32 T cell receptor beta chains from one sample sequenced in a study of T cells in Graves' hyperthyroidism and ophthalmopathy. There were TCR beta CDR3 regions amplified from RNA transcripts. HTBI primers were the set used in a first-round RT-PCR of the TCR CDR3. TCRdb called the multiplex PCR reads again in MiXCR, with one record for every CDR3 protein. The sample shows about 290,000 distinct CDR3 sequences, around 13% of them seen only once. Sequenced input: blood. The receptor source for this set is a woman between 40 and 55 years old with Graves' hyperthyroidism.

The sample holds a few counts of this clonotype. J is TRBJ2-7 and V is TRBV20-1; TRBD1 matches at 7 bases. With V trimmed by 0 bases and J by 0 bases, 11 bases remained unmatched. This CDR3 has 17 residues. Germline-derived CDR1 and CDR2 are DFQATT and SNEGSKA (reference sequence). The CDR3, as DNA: TGCAGTGCTAGAGATCGCTCTCGGACAGGTGACTCCTACGAGCAGTACTTC. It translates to CSARDRSRTGDSYEQYF.

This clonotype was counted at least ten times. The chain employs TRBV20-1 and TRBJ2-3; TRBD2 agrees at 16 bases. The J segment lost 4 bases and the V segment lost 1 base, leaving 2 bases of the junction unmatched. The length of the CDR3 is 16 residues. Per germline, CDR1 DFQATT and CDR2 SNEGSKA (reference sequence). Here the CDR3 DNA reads TGCAGTGCTAGAGGTGGGACTAGCGGGAGGGCAGATACGCAGTATTTT. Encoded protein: CSARGGTSGRADTQYF.

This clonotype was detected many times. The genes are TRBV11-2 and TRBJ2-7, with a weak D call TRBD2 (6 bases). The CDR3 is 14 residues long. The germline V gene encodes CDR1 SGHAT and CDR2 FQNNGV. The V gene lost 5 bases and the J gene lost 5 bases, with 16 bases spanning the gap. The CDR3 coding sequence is TGTGCCAGCAGCCGGAGGGCCGGGTCCAACGAGCAGTACTTC. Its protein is CASSRRAGSNEQYF.

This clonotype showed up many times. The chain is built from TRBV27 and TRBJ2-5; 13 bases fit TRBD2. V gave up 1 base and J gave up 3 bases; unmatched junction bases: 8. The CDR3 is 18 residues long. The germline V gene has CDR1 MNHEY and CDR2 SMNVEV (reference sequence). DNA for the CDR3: TGTGCCAGCAGTTTATTCCCAGGACTAGCGGGAGAGGAAGAGACCCAGTACTTC. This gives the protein CASSLFPGLAGEEETQYF.

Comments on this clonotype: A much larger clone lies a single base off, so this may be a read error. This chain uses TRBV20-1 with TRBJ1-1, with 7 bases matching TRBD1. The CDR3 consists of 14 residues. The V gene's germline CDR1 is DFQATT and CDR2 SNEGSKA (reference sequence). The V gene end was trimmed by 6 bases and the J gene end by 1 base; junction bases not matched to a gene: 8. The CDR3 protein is CSAKSPGGNTEAFF. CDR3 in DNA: TGCAGTGCCAAGAGCCCAGGGGGGAACACTGAAGCTTTCTTT.

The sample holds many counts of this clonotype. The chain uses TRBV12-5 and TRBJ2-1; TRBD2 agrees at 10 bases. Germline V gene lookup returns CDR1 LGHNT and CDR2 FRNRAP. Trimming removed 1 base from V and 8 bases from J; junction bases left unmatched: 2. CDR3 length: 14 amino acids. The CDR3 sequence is CASGLGLAGDEQFF. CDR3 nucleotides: TGTGCTAGTGGTTTGGGTCTAGCGGGGGATGAGCAGTTCTTC.

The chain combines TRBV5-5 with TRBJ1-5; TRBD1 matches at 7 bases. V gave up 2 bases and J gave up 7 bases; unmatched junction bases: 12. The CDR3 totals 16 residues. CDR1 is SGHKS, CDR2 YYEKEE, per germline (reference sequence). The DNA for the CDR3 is TGTGCCAGCAGCTTCCACTCCGACAGGGATCACCAGCCCCAGCATTTT. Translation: CASSFHSDRDHQPQHF.

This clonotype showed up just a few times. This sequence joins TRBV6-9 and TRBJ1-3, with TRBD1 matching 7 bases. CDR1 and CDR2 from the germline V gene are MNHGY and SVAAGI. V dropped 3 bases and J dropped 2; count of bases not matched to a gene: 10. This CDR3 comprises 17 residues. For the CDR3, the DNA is TGTGCCAGCAGTTACCGGGGAGGGGGCTTAACTGGAAACACCATATATTTT. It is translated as CASSYRGGGLTGNTIYF.

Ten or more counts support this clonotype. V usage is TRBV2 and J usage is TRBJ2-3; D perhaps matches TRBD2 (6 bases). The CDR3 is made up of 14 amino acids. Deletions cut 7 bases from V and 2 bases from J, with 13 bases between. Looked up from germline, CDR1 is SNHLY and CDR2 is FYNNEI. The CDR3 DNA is TGTGCCAGCACTAATAGCGGAGACACAGATACGCAGTATTTT. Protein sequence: CASTNSGDTDTQYF.

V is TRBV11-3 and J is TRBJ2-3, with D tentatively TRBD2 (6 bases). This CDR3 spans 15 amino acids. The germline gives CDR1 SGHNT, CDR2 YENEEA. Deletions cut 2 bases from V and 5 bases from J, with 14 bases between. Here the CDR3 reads CASSLRAGTRDTQYF. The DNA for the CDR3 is TGTGCCAGCAGCTTAAGGGCGGGGACCCGAGATACGCAGTATTTT.

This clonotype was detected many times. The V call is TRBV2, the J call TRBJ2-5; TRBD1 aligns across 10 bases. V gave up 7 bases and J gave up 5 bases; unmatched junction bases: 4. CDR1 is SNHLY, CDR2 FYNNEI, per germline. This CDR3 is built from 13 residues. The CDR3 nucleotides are TGTGCCAGCACTGCGGGACAGGGGGAGACCCAGTACTTC. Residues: CASTAGQGETQYF. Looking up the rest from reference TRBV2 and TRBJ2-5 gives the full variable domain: EPEVTQTPSHQVTQMGQEVILRCVPISNHLYFYWYRQILGQKVEFLVSFYNNEISEKSEIFDDQFSVERPDGSNFTLKIRSTKLEDSAMYFCASTAGQGETQYFGPGTRLLVL.

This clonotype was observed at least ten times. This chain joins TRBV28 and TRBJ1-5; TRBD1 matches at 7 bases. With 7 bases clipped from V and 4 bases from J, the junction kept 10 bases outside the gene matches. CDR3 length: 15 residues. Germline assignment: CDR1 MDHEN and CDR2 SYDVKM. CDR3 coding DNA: TGTGCCAGCAATACCGGACAGGCCCTTAATCAGCCCCAGCATTTT. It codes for CASNTGQALNQPQHF.

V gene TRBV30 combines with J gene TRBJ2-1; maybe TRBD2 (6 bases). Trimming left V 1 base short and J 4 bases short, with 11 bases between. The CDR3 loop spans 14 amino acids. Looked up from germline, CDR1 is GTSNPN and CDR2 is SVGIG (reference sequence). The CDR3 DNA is TGTGCCTGGAGTGGTCTAGCGATTTACAATGAGCAGTTCTTC. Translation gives CAWSGLAIYNEQFF.

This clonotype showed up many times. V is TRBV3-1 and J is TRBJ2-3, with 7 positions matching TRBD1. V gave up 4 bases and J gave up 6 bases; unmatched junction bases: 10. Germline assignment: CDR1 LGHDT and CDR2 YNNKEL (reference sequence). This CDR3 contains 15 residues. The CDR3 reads CASSPRQGTGDTQYF. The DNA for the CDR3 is TGTGCCAGCAGCCCTCGACAGGGAACGGGGGATACGCAGTATTTT.

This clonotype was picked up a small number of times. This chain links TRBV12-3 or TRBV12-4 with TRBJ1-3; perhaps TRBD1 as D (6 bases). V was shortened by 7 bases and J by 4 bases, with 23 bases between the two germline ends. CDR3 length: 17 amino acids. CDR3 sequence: CASTGSWGAPEGNTIYF. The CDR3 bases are TGTGCCAGCACCGGAAGCTGGGGGGCGCCCGAAGGAAACACCATATATTTT.

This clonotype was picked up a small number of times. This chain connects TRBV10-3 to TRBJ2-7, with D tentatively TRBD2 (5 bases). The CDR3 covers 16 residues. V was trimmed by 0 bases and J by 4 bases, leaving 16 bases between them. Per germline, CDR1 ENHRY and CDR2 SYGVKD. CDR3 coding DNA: TGTGCCATCAGTGAGTCGTCGAGCGGATACACGTACGAGCAGTACTTC. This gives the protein CAISESSSGYTYEQYF.

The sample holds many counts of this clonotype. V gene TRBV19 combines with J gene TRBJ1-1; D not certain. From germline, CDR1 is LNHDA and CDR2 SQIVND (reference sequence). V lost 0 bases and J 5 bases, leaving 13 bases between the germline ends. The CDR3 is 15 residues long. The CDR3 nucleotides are TGTGCCAGTAGTATAGATCAATGGGCTGGGACTGAAGCTTTCTTT. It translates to CASSIDQWAGTEAFF.

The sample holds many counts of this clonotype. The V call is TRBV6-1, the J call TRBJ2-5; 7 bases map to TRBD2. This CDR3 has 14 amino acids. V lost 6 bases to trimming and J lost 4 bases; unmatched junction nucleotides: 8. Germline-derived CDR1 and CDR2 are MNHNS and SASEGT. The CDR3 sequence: CASSGLPGGETQYF. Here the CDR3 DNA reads TGTGCCAGCAGCGGGCTACCGGGAGGAGAGACCCAGTACTTC.

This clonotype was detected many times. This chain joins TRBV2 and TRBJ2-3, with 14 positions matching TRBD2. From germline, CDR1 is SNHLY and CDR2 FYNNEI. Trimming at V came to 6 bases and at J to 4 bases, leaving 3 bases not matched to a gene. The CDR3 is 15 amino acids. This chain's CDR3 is CASSETSGRADTQYF. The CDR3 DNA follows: TGTGCCAGCAGCGAGACTAGCGGGAGGGCAGATACGCAGTATTTT. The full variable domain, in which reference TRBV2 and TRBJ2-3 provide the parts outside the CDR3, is EPEVTQTPSHQVTQMGQEVILRCVPISNHLYFYWYRQILGQKVEFLVSFYNNEISEKSEIFDDQFSVERPDGSNFTLKIRSTKLEDSAMYFCASSETSGRADTQYFGPGTRLTVL.

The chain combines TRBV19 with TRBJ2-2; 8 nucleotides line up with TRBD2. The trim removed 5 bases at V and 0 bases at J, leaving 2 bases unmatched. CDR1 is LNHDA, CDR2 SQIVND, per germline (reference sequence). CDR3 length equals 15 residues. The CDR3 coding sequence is TGTGCCAGTAGTGTTAGCGGGGCGAACACCGGGGAGCTGTTTTTT. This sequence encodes CASSVSGANTGELFF.

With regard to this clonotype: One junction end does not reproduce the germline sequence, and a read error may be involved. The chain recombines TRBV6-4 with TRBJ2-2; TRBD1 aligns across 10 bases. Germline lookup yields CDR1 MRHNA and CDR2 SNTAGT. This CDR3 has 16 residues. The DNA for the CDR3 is TGTGCCAGCAGTTACTCGAAGGGACAGGGGATCGGGGAGCTGTTTTTT. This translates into CASSYSKGQGIGELFF.

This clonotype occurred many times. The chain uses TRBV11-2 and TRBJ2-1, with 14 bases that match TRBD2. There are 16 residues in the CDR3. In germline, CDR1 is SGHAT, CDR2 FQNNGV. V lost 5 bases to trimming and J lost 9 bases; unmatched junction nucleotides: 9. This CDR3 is CASSPGTSGSRGEQFF. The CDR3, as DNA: TGTGCCAGCAGCCCCGGGACTAGCGGGAGCCGAGGTGAGCAGTTCTTC.

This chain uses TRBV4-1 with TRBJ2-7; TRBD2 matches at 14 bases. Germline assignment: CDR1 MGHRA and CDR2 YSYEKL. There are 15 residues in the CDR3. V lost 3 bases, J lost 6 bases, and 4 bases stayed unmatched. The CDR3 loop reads CASSHPGTSGSEQYF. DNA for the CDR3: TGCGCCAGCAGCCACCCCGGGACTAGCGGGAGCGAGCAGTACTTC.

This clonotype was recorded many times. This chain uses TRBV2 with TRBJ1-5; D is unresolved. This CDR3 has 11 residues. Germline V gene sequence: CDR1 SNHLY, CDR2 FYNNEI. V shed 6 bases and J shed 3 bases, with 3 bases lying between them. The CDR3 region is CASRYNQPQHF. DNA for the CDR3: TGTGCCAGCAGATACAATCAGCCCCAGCATTTT.

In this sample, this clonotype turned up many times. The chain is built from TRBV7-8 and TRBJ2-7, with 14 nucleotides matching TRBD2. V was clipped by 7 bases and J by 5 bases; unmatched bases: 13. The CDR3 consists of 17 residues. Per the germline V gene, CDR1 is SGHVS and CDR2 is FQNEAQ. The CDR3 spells CASTDSGTSGSLHEQYF. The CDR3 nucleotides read TGTGCCAGCACCGATTCCGGGACTAGCGGGAGTTTACACGAGCAGTACTTC.

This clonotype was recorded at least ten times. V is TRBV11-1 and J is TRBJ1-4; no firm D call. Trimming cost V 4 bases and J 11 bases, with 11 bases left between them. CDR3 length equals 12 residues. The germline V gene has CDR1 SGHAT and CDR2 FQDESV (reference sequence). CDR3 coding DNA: TGTGCCAGCAGCTCCCGGAACGACAAACTGTTTTTT. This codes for CASSSRNDKLFF.

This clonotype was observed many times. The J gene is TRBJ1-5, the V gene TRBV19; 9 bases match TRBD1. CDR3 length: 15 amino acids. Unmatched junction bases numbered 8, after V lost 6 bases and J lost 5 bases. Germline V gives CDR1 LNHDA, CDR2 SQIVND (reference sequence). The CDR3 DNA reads TGTGCCAGTAGCCGAAAGACAGGGGGGGATCAGCCCCAGCATTTT. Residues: CASSRKTGGDQPQHF.

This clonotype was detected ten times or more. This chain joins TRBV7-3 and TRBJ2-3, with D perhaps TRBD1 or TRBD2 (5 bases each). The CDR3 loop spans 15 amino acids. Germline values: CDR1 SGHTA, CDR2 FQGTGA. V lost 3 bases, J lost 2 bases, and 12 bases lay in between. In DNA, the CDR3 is TGTGCCAGCAGCTTCGACAGCGGCCTCACAGATACGCAGTATTTT. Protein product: CASSFDSGLTDTQYF. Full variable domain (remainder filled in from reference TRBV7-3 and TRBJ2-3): GAGVSQTPSNKVTEKGKYVELRCDPISGHTALYWYRQSLGQGPEFLIYFQGTGAADDSGLPNDRFFAVRPEGSVSTLKIQRTERGDSAVYLCASSFDSGLTDTQYFGPGTRLTVL.

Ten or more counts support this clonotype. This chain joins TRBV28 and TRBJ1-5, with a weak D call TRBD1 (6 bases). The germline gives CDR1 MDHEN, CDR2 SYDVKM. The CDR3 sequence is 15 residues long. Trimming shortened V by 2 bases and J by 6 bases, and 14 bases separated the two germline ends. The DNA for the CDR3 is TGTGCCAGCAGTTTAATGGGGGCCGGGGGTCAGCCCCAGCATTTT. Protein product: CASSLMGAGGQPQHF.

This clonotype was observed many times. The CDR3 region has the DNA TGTGCCAGCAGTTTGACCGGGACAACGAACACTGAAGCTTTCTTT. Protein sequence: CASSLTGTTNTEAFF. The chain couples TRBV6-1 to TRBJ1-1, with D maybe TRBD1 (6 bases). The germline CDR1 and CDR2 sequences are MNHNS and SASEGT. The germline V and J ends were trimmed by 5 bases and 1 base, with 14 bases remaining between them. The CDR3 loop spans 15 amino acids.

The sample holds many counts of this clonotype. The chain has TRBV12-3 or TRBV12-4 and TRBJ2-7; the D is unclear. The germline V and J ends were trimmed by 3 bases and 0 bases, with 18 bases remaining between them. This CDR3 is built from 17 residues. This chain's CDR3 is CASSFGRIDVISYEQYF. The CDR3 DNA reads TGTGCCAGCAGTTTCGGCCGGATAGACGTTATCTCCTACGAGCAGTACTTC.

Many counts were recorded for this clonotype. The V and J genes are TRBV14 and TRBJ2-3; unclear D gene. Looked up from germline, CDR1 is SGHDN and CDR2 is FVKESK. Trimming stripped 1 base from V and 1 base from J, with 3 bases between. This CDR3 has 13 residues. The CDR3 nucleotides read TGTGCCAGCAGCCAAGGCCGCACAGATACGCAGTATTTT. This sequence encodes CASSQGRTDTQYF.